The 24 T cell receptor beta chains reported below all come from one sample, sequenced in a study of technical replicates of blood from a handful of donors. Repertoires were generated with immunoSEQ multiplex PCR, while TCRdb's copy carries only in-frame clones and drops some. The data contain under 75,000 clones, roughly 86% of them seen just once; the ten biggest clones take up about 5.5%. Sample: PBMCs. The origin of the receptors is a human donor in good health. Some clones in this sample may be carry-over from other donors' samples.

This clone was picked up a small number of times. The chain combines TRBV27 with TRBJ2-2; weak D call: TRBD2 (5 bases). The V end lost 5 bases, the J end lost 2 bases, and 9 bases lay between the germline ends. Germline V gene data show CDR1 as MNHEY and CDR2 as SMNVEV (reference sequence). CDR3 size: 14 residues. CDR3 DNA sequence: TGTGCCAGCAGTGGCGGGCGAAACACCGGGGAGCTGTTTTTT. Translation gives CASSGGRNTGELFF.

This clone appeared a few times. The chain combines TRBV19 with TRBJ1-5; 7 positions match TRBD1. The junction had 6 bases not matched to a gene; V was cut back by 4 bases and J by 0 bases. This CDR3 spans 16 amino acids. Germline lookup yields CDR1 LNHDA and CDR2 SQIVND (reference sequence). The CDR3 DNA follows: TGTGCCAGTAGTAGCAGGGGGTGGGATAGCAATCAGCCCCAGCATTTT. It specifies CASSSRGWDSNQPQHF. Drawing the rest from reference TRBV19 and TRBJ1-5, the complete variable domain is DGGITQSPKYLFRKEGQNVTLSCEQNLNHDAMYWYRQDPGQGLRLIYYSQIVNDFQKGDIAEGYSVSREKKESFPLTVTSAQKNPTAFYLCASSSRGWDSNQPQHFGDGTRLSIL.

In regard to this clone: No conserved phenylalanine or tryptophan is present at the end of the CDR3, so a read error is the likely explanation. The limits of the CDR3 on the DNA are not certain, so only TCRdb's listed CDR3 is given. The CDR3 sequence is CASSDPMTL. This rearrangement joins TRBV25-1 to TRBJ2-7; the D segment call TRBD2 is taken from the table without a DNA check. The CDR3 sequence runs 9 residues, both termini included. Germline V gene sequence: CDR1 MGHDK, CDR2 SYGVNS.

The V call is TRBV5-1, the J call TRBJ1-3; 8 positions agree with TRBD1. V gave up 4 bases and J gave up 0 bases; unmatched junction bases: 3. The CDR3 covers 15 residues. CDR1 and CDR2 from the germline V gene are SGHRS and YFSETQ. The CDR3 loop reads CASSRDRGSGNTIYF. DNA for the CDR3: TGCGCCAGCAGCCGTGACAGGGGCTCTGGAAACACCATATATTTT.

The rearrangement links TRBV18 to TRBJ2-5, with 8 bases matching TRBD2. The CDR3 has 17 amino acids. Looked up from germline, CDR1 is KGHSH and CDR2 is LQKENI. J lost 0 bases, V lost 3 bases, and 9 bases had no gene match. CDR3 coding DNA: TGTGCCAGCTCACCTAGGGCACTAGCGGAGTACCAAGAGACCCAGTACTTC. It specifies CASSPRALAEYQETQYF.

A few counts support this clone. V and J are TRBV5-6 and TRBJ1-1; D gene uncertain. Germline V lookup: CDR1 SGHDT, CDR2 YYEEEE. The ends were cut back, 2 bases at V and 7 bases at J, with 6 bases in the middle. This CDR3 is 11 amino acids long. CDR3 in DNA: TGTGCCAGCAGCTTTTCGGGTGAAGCTTTCTTT. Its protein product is CASSFSGEAFF. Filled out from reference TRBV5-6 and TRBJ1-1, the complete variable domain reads DAGVTQSPTHLIKTRGQQVTLRCSPKSGHDTVSWYQQALGQGPQFIFQYYEEEERQRGNFPDRFSGHQFPNYSSELNVNALLLGDSALYLCASSFSGEAFFGQGTRLTVV.

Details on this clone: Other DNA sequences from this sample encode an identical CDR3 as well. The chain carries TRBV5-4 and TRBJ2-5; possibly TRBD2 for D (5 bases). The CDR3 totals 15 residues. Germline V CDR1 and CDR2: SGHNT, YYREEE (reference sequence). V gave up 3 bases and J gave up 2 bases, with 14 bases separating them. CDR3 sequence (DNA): TGTGCCAGCAGCTCGGACCGGGGTCTGCAAGAGACCCAGTACTTC. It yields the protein CASSSDRGLQETQYF.

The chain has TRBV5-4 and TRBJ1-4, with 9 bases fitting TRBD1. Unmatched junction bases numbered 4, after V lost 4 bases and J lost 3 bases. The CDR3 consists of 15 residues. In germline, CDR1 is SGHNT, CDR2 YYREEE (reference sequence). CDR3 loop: CASSNRTGANEKLFF. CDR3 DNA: TGTGCCAGCAGCAATCGGACAGGGGCTAATGAAAAACTGTTTTTT.

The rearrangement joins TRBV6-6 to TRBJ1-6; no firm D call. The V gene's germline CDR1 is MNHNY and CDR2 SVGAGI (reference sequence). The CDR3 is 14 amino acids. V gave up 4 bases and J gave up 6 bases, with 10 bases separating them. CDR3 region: CASSSGLVNSPLHF. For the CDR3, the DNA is TGTGCCAGCAGTTCAGGACTGGTTAATTCACCCCTCCACTTT.

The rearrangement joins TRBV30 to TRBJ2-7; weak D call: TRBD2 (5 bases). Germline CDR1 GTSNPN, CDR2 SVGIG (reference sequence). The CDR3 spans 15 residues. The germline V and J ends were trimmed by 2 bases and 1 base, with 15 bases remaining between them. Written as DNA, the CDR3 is TGTGCCTGGAGTACGAGGACTCGCCGGTCCTACGAGCAGTACTTC. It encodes CAWSTRTRRSYEQYF.

DNA of the CDR3: TGTGCCAGCAGTTTATCAGAGGGACGGGGAGGGAACTATGGCTACACCTTC. Amino acid sequence: CASSLSEGRGGNYGYTF. This chain uses TRBV27 with TRBJ1-2; a weak D match, TRBD1 (5 bases). The CDR3 totals 17 residues. Trimming stripped 0 bases from V and 2 bases from J, with 16 bases between. Germline CDR1 and CDR2: MNHEY and SMNVEV (reference sequence).

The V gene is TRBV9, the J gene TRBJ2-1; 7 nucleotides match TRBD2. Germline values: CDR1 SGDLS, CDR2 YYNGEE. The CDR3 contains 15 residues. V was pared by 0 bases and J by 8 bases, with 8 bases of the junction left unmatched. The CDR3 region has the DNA TGTGCCAGCAGCGTAGGAGGCGGGAGCGGATATGAGCAGTTCTTC. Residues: CASSVGGGSGYEQFF.

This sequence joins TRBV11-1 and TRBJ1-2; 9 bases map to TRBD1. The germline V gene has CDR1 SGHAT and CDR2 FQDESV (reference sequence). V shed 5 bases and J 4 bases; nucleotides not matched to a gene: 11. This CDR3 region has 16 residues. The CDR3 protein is CASSPRTGATGYGYTF. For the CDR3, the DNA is TGTGCCAGCAGCCCCAGGACAGGGGCTACCGGCTATGGCTACACCTTC.

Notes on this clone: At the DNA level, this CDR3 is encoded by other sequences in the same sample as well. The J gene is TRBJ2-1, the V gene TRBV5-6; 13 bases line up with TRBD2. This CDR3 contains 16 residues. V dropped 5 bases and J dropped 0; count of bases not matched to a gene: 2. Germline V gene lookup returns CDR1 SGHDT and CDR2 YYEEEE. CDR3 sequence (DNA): TGTGCCAGCAGTTGGACTAGCGGGAGCTCCTACAATGAGCAGTTCTTC. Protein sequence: CASSWTSGSSYNEQFF.

The CDR3 bases are TGTGCTAGTGGTTTGGTGGTAGCTACCGGGGAGCTGTTTTTT. Protein product: CASGLVVATGELFF. The rearrangement joins TRBV12-5 to TRBJ2-2, with D unclear. The CDR3 runs to 14 residues. V was cut by 0 bases and J by 5 bases, with 7 bases left in between. Germline CDR1 reads LGHNT; CDR2 reads FRNRAP.

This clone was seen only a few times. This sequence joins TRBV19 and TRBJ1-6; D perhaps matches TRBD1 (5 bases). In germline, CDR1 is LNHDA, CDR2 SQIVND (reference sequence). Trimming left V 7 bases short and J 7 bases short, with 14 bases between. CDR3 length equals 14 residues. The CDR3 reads CASMDPQGNSPLHF. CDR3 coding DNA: TGTGCCAGTATGGATCCGCAGGGAAATTCACCCCTCCACTTT. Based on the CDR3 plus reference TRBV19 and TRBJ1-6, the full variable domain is DGGITQSPKYLFRKEGQNVTLSCEQNLNHDAMYWYRQDPGQGLRLIYYSQIVNDFQKGDIAEGYSVSREKKESFPLTVTSAQKNPTAFYLCASMDPQGNSPLHFGNGTRLTVT.

The CDR3 sequence: CASSPSRLRSYEQYF. The CDR3 nucleotides read TGTGCCAGCAGCCCATCCCGACTTAGGTCCTACGAGCAGTACTTC. V is TRBV4-2 and J is TRBJ2-7; D unclear. Trimming left V 4 bases short and J 1 base short, with 14 bases between. The CDR3 extends over 15 amino acids. Germline V gives CDR1 LGHNA, CDR2 YNFKEQ.

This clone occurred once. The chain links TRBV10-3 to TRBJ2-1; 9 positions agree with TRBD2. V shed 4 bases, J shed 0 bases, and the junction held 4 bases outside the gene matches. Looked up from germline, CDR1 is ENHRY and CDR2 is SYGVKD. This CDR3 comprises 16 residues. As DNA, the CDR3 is TGTGCCATCAGTGTAGCGGGAGCCTCCTCCTACAATGAGCAGTTCTTC. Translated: CAISVAGASSYNEQFF.

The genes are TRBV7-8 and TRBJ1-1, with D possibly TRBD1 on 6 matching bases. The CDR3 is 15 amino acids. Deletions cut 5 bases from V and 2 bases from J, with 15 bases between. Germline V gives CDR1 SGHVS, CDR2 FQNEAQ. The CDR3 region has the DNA TGTGCCAGCAGCCCGAGGAGGACAGTTAACACTGAAGCTTTCTTT. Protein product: CASSPRRTVNTEAFF. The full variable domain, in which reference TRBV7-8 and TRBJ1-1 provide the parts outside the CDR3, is GAGVSQSPRYKVAKRGQDVALRCDPISGHVSLFWYQQALGQGPEFLTYFQNEAQLDKSGLPSDRFFAERPEGSVSTLKIQRTQQEDSAVYLCASSPRRTVNTEAFFGQGTRLTVV.

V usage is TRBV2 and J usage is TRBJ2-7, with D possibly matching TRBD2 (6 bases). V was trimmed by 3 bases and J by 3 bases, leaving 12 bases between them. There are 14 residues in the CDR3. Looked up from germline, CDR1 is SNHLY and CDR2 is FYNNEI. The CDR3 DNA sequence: TGTGCCAGCAGTGAGGGGGGTGCACGCTACGAGCAGTACTTC. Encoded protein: CASSEGGARYEQYF.

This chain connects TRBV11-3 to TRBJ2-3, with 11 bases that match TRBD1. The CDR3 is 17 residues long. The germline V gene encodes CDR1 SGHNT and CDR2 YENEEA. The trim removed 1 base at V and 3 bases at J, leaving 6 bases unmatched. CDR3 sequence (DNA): TGTGCCAGCAGCTTAGGAGACTGGGACAGGGGGACAGATACGCAGTATTTT. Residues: CASSLGDWDRGTDTQYF.

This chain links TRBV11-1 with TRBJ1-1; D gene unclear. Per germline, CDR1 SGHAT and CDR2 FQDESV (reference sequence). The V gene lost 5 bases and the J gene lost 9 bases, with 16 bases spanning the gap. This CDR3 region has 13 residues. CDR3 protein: CASSLELRRKAFF. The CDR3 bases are TGTGCCAGCAGCCTCGAGCTTAGGAGGAAAGCTTTCTTT.

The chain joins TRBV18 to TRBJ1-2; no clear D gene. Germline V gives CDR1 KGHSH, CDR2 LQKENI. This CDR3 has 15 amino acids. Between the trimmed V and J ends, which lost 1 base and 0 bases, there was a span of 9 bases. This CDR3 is CASSPRGDANYGYTF. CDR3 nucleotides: TGTGCCAGCTCACCACGCGGGGATGCTAACTATGGCTACACCTTC.

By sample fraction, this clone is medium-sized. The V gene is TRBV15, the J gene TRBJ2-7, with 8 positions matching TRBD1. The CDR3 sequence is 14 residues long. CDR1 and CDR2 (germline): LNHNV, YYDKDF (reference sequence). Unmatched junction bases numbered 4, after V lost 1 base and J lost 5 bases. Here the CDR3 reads CATSRGDRGHEQYF. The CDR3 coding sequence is TGTGCCACCAGCAGAGGAGACAGGGGTCACGAGCAGTACTTC. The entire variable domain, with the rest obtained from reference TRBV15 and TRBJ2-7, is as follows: DAMVIQNPRYQVTQFGKPVTLSCSQTLNHNVMYWYQQKSSQAPKLLFHYYDKDFNNEADTPDNFQSRRPNTSFCFLDIRSPGLGDTAMYLCATSRGDRGHEQYFGPGTRLTVT.